This TCR beta chain was captured by sequencing in a study of T cells in Graves' hyperthyroidism and ophthalmopathy. Amplified TCR beta CDR3 regions derived from RNA transcripts. Carried out on the TCR CDR3, a first-round RT-PCR used the HTBI primer set. TCRdb itself ran the multiplex PCR reads through MiXCR, one entry per CDR3 protein. The table includes about 300,000 distinct CDR3 sequences, around 19% detected once. A NOSPECS grade of at least 4, a Clinical Activity Score of at least 3 and duration under 3 months were recorded in ophthalmopathy patients. Not enrolled were patients with uncontrolled infection, other autoimmune disease, pregnancy or lactation. The CDR3 covers 22 residues. Trimming removed 1 base from V and 5 bases from J; junction bases left unmatched: 18.

The clonotype comes from a man aged 50 to 59 with Graves' ophthalmopathy. Sequencing was done on a sample of blood. The V gene is TRBV12-3 or TRBV12-4, the J gene TRBJ2-2, with 14 bases lining up with TRBD2. CDR3 in amino acids: CASSLGTGWGLAGVRWTGELFF. In DNA form, the CDR3 reads TGTGCCAGCAGTTTAGGTACTGGTTGGGGACTAGCGGGAGTCCGGTGGACCGGGGAGCTGTTTTTT.